The source of this T cell receptor (beta chain) is a study of blood T cell repertoires in COVID-19 (dated by TCRdb to the early 2020s). In the study overall: The collaborator samples originated in the United States, Italy and Spain and spanned the acute and convalescent phases of COVID-19. Deeply sampled blood TCRbeta repertoires from subjects exposed to, actively infected with, or recovered from COVID-19 were included in the dataset. The samples were drawn from the first 160 participants of the ongoing ImmuneRACE study and from 1,254 subjects provided by 6 global collaborators. The material from the prospective study consisted of cDNA or gDNA derived from T cells, B-cell-depleted T cells, or PBMCs. Sample metadata almost always included a de-identified subject ID, COVID-19 status, age in years and sex. Where available, HLA class I and class II types were taken from metadata supplied by the sample provider and were not determined by assay-based typing. The repertoires were released in a freely available public database meant as a resource for research on the immune response to SARS-CoV-2.

Whole blood was collected in K2EDTA tubes by collaborating institutions according to the institutions' own protocols. Collaborator samples were shipped for TCRbeta analysis as frozen whole blood, isolated PBMCs, or DNA extracted from either sample type. TCRbeta CDR3 regions were amplified from genomic DNA by means of the immunoSEQ Assay, a bias-controlled multiplex PCR. As for the original processing: The number of nucleated cells in each sample was estimated from the amplification of reference gene primers within the assay. To quantify the absolute abundance of each unique TCRbeta CDR3 rearrangement, sequence reads were collapsed and filtered. Productive Simpson clonality was computed per sample as the square root of Simpson's diversity index over productive rearrangements. The table comes from immuneACCESS by way of TCRdb, which keeps in-frame sequences with V and J called. Part of the clones is missing from these tables; in studies checked, under half for an unresolved V gene and the rest for unknown reasons. V and J calls and clone size are those listed in that table; D and trimming were worked out from the DNA. A total of tens of thousands of clones appear in this sample, around 87% of them only once. 24% of the sample is in the top ten clones.

To note about this clone: The clone's antigen remains unknown. It has no much larger one-base neighbor in the sample; base qualities were not kept.

Overall study outcomes, separate from this receptor: The amount of clinical and demographic metadata varied by source and participant and was provided uncurated.

From a lookup of the germline V gene, CDR1 and CDR2 are SGHRS and YFSETQ. The junction shows trimming of 4 bases on V and 3 bases on J, and the gene matches do not reach 7 bases of it. The CDR3 sequence holds 15 residues, the cysteine and phenylalanine included. Left in the record is the CDR3 DNA by itself, 45 bases read in frame from the first base. The sample consisted of peripheral blood. Recombination joined TRBV5-1 with TRBJ2-7, and TRBD1 matches 10 of the central bases. The source of this sequence is a man in his forties or fifties with active or convalescent COVID-19. The nucleotide sequence reads as follows: TGCGCCAGCAGCCGATGGGACAGGGGCTACTACGAGCAGTACTTC. It translates as CASSRWDRGYYEQYF. The variable domain in full, with residues beyond the CDR3 obtained from the reference TRBV5-1 and TRBJ2-7 genes, is KAGVTQTPRYLIKTRGQQVTLSCSPISGHRSVSWYQQTPGQGLQFLFEYFSETQRNKGNFPGRFSGRQFSNSRSEMNVSTLELGDSALYLCASSRWDRGYYEQYFGPGTRLTVT.